These 9 T cell receptor beta chains originate from one sample sequenced in a study of PD-1 blockade in classical Hodgkin lymphoma. TCRdb's table, derived via immunoSEQ multiplex PCR, lists solely in-frame clones and lacks some. The repertoire includes 57,000 or so clones, about 91% of them detected once, and around 13% sits in the top ten. Relapse was seen in all patients after autologous stem cell transplantation, and brentuximab vedotin exposure was variable. Specimen: peripheral blood mononuclear cells (PBMCs), collected at baseline. The receptor source for this set is a human donor with classical Hodgkin lymphoma.

The chain has TRBV6-5 and TRBJ1-3; D ambiguous. CDR1 is MNHEY, CDR2 SVGAGI, per germline. This CDR3 has 13 residues. Deletions cut 2 bases from V and 4 bases from J, with 6 bases between. CDR3 coding DNA: TGTGCCAGCAGTTACGGGGAGGGAAACACCATATATTTT. This encodes CASSYGEGNTIYF.

This clone was recorded a few times. V gene TRBV9 combines with J gene TRBJ2-5; 7 bases are a match to TRBD2. The ends lost 3 bases at V and 2 bases at J; junction bases unmatched: 10. Germline V gives CDR1 SGDLS, CDR2 YYNGEE. This CDR3 region has 16 residues. The CDR3 loop is CASSEERGGSQETQYF. Here the CDR3 DNA reads TGTGCCAGCAGCGAGGAGCGCGGGGGTTCACAAGAGACCCAGTACTTC.

The V gene is TRBV18, the J gene TRBJ1-2; a possible D gene is TRBD1 (5 bases). V shed 6 bases and J shed 2 bases, with 13 bases lying between them. Germline V lookup: CDR1 KGHSH, CDR2 LQKENI. CDR3 length: 14 amino acids. CDR3 nucleotide sequence: TGTGCCAGCTCGAGCAACGGGGGAAACTATGGCTACACCTTC. Translation: CASSSNGGNYGYTF.

The genes are TRBV7-2 and TRBJ1-2; TRBD1 matches at 8 bases. V shed 5 bases and J 7 bases; nucleotides not matched to a gene: 15. CDR3 size: 16 residues. Germline lookup yields CDR1 SGHTA and CDR2 FQGNSA. CDR3 nucleotides: TGTGCCAGCAGCCCCCGGACAGGGCTCGAGGCCAGTGGCTACACCTTC. Translation gives CASSPRTGLEASGYTF. Full variable domain (outside the CDR3, taken from reference TRBV7-2 and TRBJ1-2): GAGVSQSPSNKVTEKGKDVELRCDPISGHTALYWYRQSLGQGLEFLIYFQGNSAPDKSGLPSDRFSAERTGGSVSTLTIQRTQQEDSAVYLCASSPRTGLEASGYTFGSGTRLTVV.

This chain uses TRBV14 with TRBJ1-1, with D possibly being TRBD1 (5 bases). Per the germline V gene, CDR1 is SGHDN and CDR2 is FVKESK. The CDR3 totals 12 residues. The V end lost 3 bases, the J end lost 5 bases, and 7 bases lay between the germline ends. CDR3 bases: TGTGCCAGCAGCCATGCAGGGACTGAAGCTTTCTTT. It yields the protein CASSHAGTEAFF.

The chain recombines TRBV5-1 with TRBJ1-6; D not resolved. The CDR3 consists of 14 residues. CDR1 and CDR2 (germline): SGHRS, YFSETQ. Trimming cost V 0 bases and J 5 bases, with 6 bases left between them. The DNA for the CDR3 is TGCGCCAGCAGCTTGGTAAAGGATAATTCACCCCTCCACTTT. Its translation is CASSLVKDNSPLHF.

The chain employs TRBV7-3 and TRBJ2-1, with D perhaps matching TRBD1 or TRBD2 (6 bases each). The V and J ends lost 5 bases and 3 bases respectively, with 23 bases between them. Per the germline V gene, CDR1 is SGHTA and CDR2 is FQGTGA. This CDR3 comprises 18 residues. The CDR3 here is CASSLGGRPLGIYNEQFF. CDR3 DNA: TGTGCCAGCAGCCTAGGGGGGCGCCCGCTCGGGATCTACAATGAGCAGTTCTTC. Full variable domain (rest looked up from reference TRBV7-3 and TRBJ2-1): GAGVSQTPSNKVTEKGKYVELRCDPISGHTALYWYRQSLGQGPEFLIYFQGTGAADDSGLPNDRFFAVRPEGSVSTLKIQRTERGDSAVYLCASSLGGRPLGIYNEQFFGPGTRLTVL.

The genes are TRBV19 and TRBJ1-1, with D possibly TRBD1 on 5 matching bases. Germline V gene data show CDR1 as LNHDA and CDR2 as SQIVND (reference sequence). V was shortened by 4 bases and J by 1 base, with 10 bases between the two germline ends. This CDR3 is built from 14 residues. Here the CDR3 DNA reads TGTGCCAGTAGTACATGGGACCGGAACACTGAAGCTTTCTTT. It yields the protein CASSTWDRNTEAFF. The complete variable domain, with remaining parts taken from reference TRBV19 and TRBJ1-1, reads DGGITQSPKYLFRKEGQNVTLSCEQNLNHDAMYWYRQDPGQGLRLIYYSQIVNDFQKGDIAEGYSVSREKKESFPLTVTSAQKNPTAFYLCASSTWDRNTEAFFGQGTRLTVV.

J is TRBJ2-7 and V is TRBV7-9; D is ambiguous. V gave up 9 bases and J gave up 7 bases, with 13 bases separating them. This CDR3 comprises 11 residues. Germline V gives CDR1 SEHNR, CDR2 FQNEAQ (reference sequence). The CDR3 loop is CASRAVGEQYF. CDR3 nucleotide sequence: TGTGCCAGTCGGGCCGTCGGGGAGCAGTACTTC.